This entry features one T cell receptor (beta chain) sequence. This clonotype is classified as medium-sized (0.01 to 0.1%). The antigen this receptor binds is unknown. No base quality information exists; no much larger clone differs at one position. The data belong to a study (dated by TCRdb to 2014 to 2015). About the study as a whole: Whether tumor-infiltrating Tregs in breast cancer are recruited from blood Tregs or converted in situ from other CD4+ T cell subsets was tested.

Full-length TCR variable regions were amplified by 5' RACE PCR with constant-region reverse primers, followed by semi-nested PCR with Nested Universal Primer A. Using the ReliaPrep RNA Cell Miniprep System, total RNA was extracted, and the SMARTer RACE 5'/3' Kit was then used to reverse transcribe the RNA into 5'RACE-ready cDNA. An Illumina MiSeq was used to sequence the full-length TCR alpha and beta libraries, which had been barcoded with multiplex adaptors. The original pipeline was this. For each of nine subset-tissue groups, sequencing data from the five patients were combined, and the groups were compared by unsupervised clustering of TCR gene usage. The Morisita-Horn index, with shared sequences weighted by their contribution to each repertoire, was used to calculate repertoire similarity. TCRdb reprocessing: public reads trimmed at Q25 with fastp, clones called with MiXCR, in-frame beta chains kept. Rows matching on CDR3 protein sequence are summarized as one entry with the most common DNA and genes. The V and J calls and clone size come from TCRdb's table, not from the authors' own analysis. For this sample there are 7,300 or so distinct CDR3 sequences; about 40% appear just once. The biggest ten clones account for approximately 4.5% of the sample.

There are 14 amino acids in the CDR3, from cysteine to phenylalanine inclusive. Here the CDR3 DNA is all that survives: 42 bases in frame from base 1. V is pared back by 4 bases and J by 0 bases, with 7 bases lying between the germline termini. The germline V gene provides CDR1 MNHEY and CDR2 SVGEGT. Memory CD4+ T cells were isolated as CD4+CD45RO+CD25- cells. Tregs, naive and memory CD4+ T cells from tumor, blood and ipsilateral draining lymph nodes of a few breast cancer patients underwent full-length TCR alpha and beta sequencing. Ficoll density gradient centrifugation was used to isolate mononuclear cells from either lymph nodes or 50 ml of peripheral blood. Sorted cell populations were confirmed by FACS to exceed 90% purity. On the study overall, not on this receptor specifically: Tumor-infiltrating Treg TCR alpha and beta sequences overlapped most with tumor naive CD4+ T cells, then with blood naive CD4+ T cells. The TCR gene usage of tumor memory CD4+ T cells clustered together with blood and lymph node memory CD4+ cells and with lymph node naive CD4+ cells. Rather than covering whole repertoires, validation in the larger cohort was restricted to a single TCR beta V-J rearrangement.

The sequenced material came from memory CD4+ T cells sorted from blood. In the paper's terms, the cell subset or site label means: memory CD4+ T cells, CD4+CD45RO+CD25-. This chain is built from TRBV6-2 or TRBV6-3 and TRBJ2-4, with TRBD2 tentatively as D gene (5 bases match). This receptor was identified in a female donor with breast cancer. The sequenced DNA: TGTGCCAGCAGTTGGGCGGGAGCCAAAAACATTCAGTACTTC. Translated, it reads CASSWAGAKNIQYF.